The T cell receptor beta chain under discussion was sequenced for a study of T cell responses to AZD1222 COVID-19 vaccine. General study results and limits: CD4 TCRs covered the whole spike, strongest at regions 160-218 and 743-854. Donors, mostly white British, included more females; clonal diversity was possibly underestimated. No repertoire was sampled before or during the peak T cell response, only after it.

Some clones are missing from TCRdb's copy, which holds only in-frame ones; the method was immunoSEQ multiplex PCR. The table includes about 73,000 clones, nearly 90% detected once. The length of the CDR3 is 16 residues. Germline loops: CDR1 KGHDR, CDR2 SFDVKD. V was clipped by 4 bases and J by 3 bases, with 17 bases between them. Second-dose intervals of approximately 4 or approximately 12 weeks were pooled. In the case of this clone: Its antigen is as yet unknown.

The clonotype originates from an adult who received the AZD1222 COVID-19 vaccine. Sequenced material: peripheral blood, taken 28 days after the second AZD1222 dose. The chain employs TRBV24-1 and TRBJ1-2; D perhaps matches TRBD1 (6 bases). The chain's CDR3 is CATSDTPGQNYYGYTF. CDR3 DNA: TGTGCCACCAGTGACACCCCCGGACAGAACTACTATGGCTACACCTTC.